Each of the 11 T cell receptor beta chains below was sequenced from the same sample in a study of cytomegalovirus exposure and HLA in healthy donors. 60 Vbeta and 13 Jbeta primers were used in PCR. Assay: immunoSEQ multiplex PCR; the TCRdb copy retains only in-frame clones and omits some. Of fewer than 200,000 clones in the sample, roughly 80% are singletons; the top ten hold around a tenth. The specimen sequenced was PBMCs. These TCRs come from a man aged 18 to 30 in good health and CMV-seropositive.

The CDR3 protein is CASSPGTGGYQETQYF. CDR3 in DNA: TGTGCCAGCAGCCCAGGGACAGGGGGGTACCAAGAGACCCAGTACTTC. V gene TRBV9 combines with J gene TRBJ2-5, with TRBD1 identical over 11 bases. Trimming cost V 4 bases and J 0 bases; bases outside gene matches: 5. This CDR3 is built from 16 residues. The V gene's germline CDR1 is SGDLS and CDR2 YYNGEE.

V and J are TRBV30 and TRBJ2-7; 7 positions match TRBD2. With V trimmed by 0 bases and J by 5 bases, 4 bases remained unmatched. CDR1 is GTSNPN, CDR2 SVGIG, per germline (reference sequence). The CDR3 covers 13 residues. Written as DNA, the CDR3 is TGTGCCTGGAGTGTAGGGGACTACGACGAGCAGTACTTC. Protein sequence: CAWSVGDYDEQYF.

The rearrangement uses TRBV11-3 and TRBJ2-2; 10 nucleotides agree with TRBD2. The V and J ends lost 1 base and 0 bases, in that order; junction bases with no gene match: 2. CDR3 length equals 17 residues. Germline assignment: CDR1 SGHNT and CDR2 YENEEA. Here the CDR3 reads CASSLATSGTNTGELFF. In DNA form, the CDR3 reads TGTGCCAGCAGCTTAGCTACTAGCGGGACGAACACCGGGGAGCTGTTTTTT.

Only a few counts were recorded for this clone. This chain uses TRBV10-3 with TRBJ2-7; 9 bases are a match to TRBD1. The CDR3 sequence is 15 residues long. With 8 bases clipped from V and 1 base from J, the junction kept 9 bases outside the gene matches. Germline V lookup: CDR1 ENHRY, CDR2 SYGVKD. CDR3 in amino acids: CAILQDRGLSYEQYF. CDR3 in DNA: TGTGCCATCCTTCAGGACAGGGGATTATCCTACGAGCAGTACTTC.

The rearrangement links TRBV9 to TRBJ2-3; TRBD1 matches 8 bases. Germline CDR1 SGDLS, CDR2 YYNGEE. The CDR3 is 15 residues long. V was pared by 4 bases and J by 0 bases, with 4 bases of the junction left unmatched. The CDR3, as DNA: TGTGCCAGCAGCAAGCAGGGGGCAAGCACAGATACGCAGTATTTT. This encodes CASSKQGASTDTQYF. The full variable domain, in which reference TRBV9 and TRBJ2-3 provide the parts outside the CDR3, is DSGVTQTPKHLITATGQRVTLRCSPRSGDLSVYWYQQSLDQGLQFLIQYYNGEERAKGNILERFSAQQFPDLHSELNLSSLELGDSALYFCASSKQGASTDTQYFGPGTRLTVL.

Here the CDR3 DNA reads TGTGCCAGTAGAGGACAGGGGGCAACCGGGGAGCTGTTTTTT. Translating it yields CASRGQGATGELFF. The V and J genes are TRBV19 and TRBJ2-2, with 11 bases lining up with TRBD1. The CDR3 consists of 14 residues. Germline CDR1 is LNHDA and CDR2 is SQIVND (reference sequence). Germline trimming cut 6 bases from V and 5 bases from J; bases unmatched to any gene: 2.

The rearrangement links TRBV7-9 to TRBJ2-1; 14 nucleotides agree with TRBD2. There are 15 residues in the CDR3. CDR1 and CDR2 (germline): SEHNR, FQNEAQ (reference sequence). Trimming removed 5 bases from V and 12 bases from J; junction bases left unmatched: 9. In DNA, the CDR3 is TGTGCCAGCAGCGCGACAGGACTAGCGGGAGGTCCGCAGTTCTTC. Translated, it gives CASSATGLAGGPQFF.

V gene TRBV6-1 combines with J gene TRBJ1-4; 9 nucleotides agree with TRBD1. Trimming at V came to 8 bases and at J to 7 bases, leaving 11 bases not matched to a gene. The CDR3 is 15 residues long. Germline values: CDR1 MNHNS, CDR2 SASEGT. CDR3 in DNA: TGTGCCAGCCGCGCTGCGGGACAGGGTGTTGAAAAACTGTTTTTT. It codes for CASRAAGQGVEKLFF.

The rearrangement uses TRBV11-3 and TRBJ2-5, with 10 bases aligning to TRBD1. CDR3 length equals 15 residues. Per germline, CDR1 SGHNT and CDR2 YENEEA. V shed 1 base, J shed 5 bases, and the junction held 4 bases outside the gene matches. CDR3 amino acids: CASSLGDRGAETQYF. CDR3 bases: TGTGCCAGCAGCTTAGGGGACAGGGGAGCGGAGACCCAGTACTTC.

This clone was seen more than once but under ten times. The chain is built from TRBV18 and TRBJ2-5; D is perhaps TRBD1 (5 bases). Trimming removed 1 base from V and 1 base from J, with 13 bases in between. Germline loops: CDR1 KGHSH, CDR2 LQKENI. The CDR3 loop spans 16 amino acids. This CDR3 reads CASSPRGTGAQETQYF. As DNA, the CDR3 is TGTGCCAGCTCACCACGCGGAACAGGAGCCCAAGAGACCCAGTACTTC. The full variable domain, its missing parts supplied by reference TRBV18 and TRBJ2-5, is NAGVMQNPRHLVRRRGQEARLRCSPMKGHSHVYWYRQLPEEGLKFMVYLQKENIIDESGMPKERFSAEFPKEGPSILRIQQVVRGDSAAYFCASSPRGTGAQETQYFGPGTRLLVL.

This sequence joins TRBV13 and TRBJ1-2, with TRBD1 as a possible D gene (6 bases). The CDR3 sequence is 14 residues long. CDR1 and CDR2 (germline): PRHDT, FYEKMQ (reference sequence). V dropped 6 bases and J dropped 1 base, with 12 bases sitting between them. The CDR3: CASREDSNNYGYTF. CDR3 DNA sequence: TGTGCCAGCAGGGAGGACAGCAATAACTATGGCTACACCTTC.